What follows are 16 T cell receptor beta chains derived from one specimen sequenced in a study of T cell repertoires in cytomegalovirus infection. TCRdb used MiXCR to reprocess the reads, holding one entry per CDR3 protein. The profile shows 300,000 to 400,000 distinct CDR3 sequences, more than 8% of them singletons. Source material: PBMCs. The origin of the receptors is a human donor in good health (CMV status not recorded). Some clones in this sample may be carry-over from other donors' samples.

This clonotype was found many times. The genes are TRBV7-2 and TRBJ2-3; 12 nucleotides align to TRBD2. CDR3 length equals 19 residues. J was trimmed by 2 bases and V by 4 bases; bases with no gene match: 13. In germline, CDR1 is SGHTA, CDR2 FQGNSA. DNA of the CDR3: TGTGCCAGCAGCTCCCACAACAGGACTAGCGGGACGCTCACAGATACGCAGTATTTT. Protein product: CASSSHNRTSGTLTDTQYF. Filled out from reference TRBV7-2 and TRBJ2-3, the complete variable domain reads GAGVSQSPSNKVTEKGKDVELRCDPISGHTALYWYRQSLGQGLEFLIYFQGNSAPDKSGLPSDRFSAERTGGSVSTLTIQRTQQEDSAVYLCASSSHNRTSGTLTDTQYFGPGTRLTVL.

The chain employs TRBV7-3 and TRBJ1-5, with D possibly matching TRBD1 (5 bases). Trimming removed 7 bases at V and 7 bases at J, with 14 bases between. The CDR3 runs 13 residues. The V gene's germline CDR1 is SGHTA and CDR2 FQGTGA. The CDR3: CASTRDGKQPQHF. The CDR3, as DNA: TGTGCCAGCACCAGGGATGGGAAACAGCCCCAGCATTTT.

This clonotype was seen a few times. V usage is TRBV30 and J usage is TRBJ2-1; 8 nucleotides line up with TRBD2. Germline V gene lookup returns CDR1 GTSNPN and CDR2 SVGIG (reference sequence). The CDR3 has 15 residues. Trimming took 2 bases from V and 6 from J; bases not matched to a gene: 9. The CDR3 region has the DNA TGTGCCTGGAGTCGAAGAACGGGAGGGGGCAATGAGCAGTTCTTC. Amino acids: CAWSRRTGGGNEQFF.

This clonotype was picked up many times. DNA for the CDR3: TGCAGTGCTAGAAAACTAGCGGGGAGGGTAAAGACCCAGTACTTC. Translating gives CSARKLAGRVKTQYF. The genes are TRBV20-1 and TRBJ2-5; 10 nucleotides align to TRBD2. There are 15 residues in the CDR3. V shed 2 bases and J 6 bases; nucleotides not matched to a gene: 9. Germline CDR1 is DFQATT and CDR2 is SNEGSKA (reference sequence).

The chain combines TRBV2 with TRBJ1-5; possibly TRBD1 for D (6 bases). CDR3 length: 14 amino acids. Deletions cut 4 bases from V and 7 bases from J, with 14 bases between. Germline V gene lookup returns CDR1 SNHLY and CDR2 FYNNEI. The CDR3 DNA is TGTGCCAGCAGTGTAGGGGGATGGCGACAGCCCCAGCATTTT. Protein sequence: CASSVGGWRQPQHF.

The table lists this clonotype with a few counts. This chain connects TRBV27 to TRBJ1-6, with D tentatively TRBD1 (6 bases). Germline V gene data show CDR1 as MNHEY and CDR2 as SMNVEV (reference sequence). The CDR3 runs to 17 residues. Trimming shortened V by 11 bases and J by 11 bases, and 31 bases separated the two germline ends. Here the CDR3 DNA reads TGTGCCGGGGAAACTCCGGACGTCGGGGGCGTAGCGACACCCCTCCACTTT. Protein: CAGETPDVGGVATPLHF.

Many counts were recorded for this clonotype. The chain is built from TRBV19 and TRBJ1-2; D is perhaps TRBD1 (5 bases). Germline CDR1 reads LNHDA; CDR2 reads SQIVND (reference sequence). Trimming took 3 bases from V and 2 from J, leaving 13 bases between them. The CDR3 spans 15 residues. The CDR3 DNA is TGTGCCAGTAGTATGGGAACCGCAGGGAACTATGGCTACACCTTC. Translating gives CASSMGTAGNYGYTF.

This clonotype occurred a few times. The rearrangement links TRBV27 to TRBJ2-4; D ambiguous. Trimming removed 3 bases from V and 2 bases from J, with 8 bases in between. Germline CDR1 reads MNHEY; CDR2 reads SMNVEV (reference sequence). This CDR3 has 14 amino acids. The CDR3 bases are TGTGCCAGCAGTTTTGGTGTAACCAAAAACATTCAGTACTTC. Its protein is CASSFGVTKNIQYF.

V is TRBV12-3 or TRBV12-4 and J is TRBJ2-3; no definite D call. Between the trimmed V and J ends, which lost 4 bases and 4 bases, there was a span of 9 bases. The CDR3 has 13 amino acids. Here the CDR3 DNA reads TGTGCCAGCAGTTCCCCTGGCCCAGATACGCAGTATTTT. This gives the protein CASSSPGPDTQYF.

In this sample, this clonotype turned up a few times. The J gene is TRBJ2-1, the V gene TRBV20-1, with 7 bases matching TRBD1. The CDR3 totals 13 residues. The V segment lost 1 base and the J segment 4 bases; nucleotides outside the gene matches: 1. Germline V gene lookup returns CDR1 DFQATT and CDR2 SNEGSKA (reference sequence). CDR3 amino acids: CSARGTGYNEQFF. CDR3 bases: TGCAGTGCTAGAGGGACAGGATACAATGAGCAGTTCTTC.

This clonotype was seen just once. This chain uses TRBV19 with TRBJ2-5; D gene ambiguous. From germline, CDR1 is LNHDA and CDR2 SQIVND (reference sequence). The V end was cut by 5 bases, the J end by 4 bases, with 17 bases between. This CDR3 has 15 amino acids. The DNA for the CDR3 is TGTGCCAGTAGTCAGAGGACCACCTCCCGAGAGACCCAGTACTTC. This gives the protein CASSQRTTSRETQYF.

This rearrangement joins TRBV7-2 to TRBJ1-5, with a possible D match to TRBD1 (6 bases). The CDR3 loop spans 13 amino acids. Per the germline V gene, CDR1 is SGHTA and CDR2 is FQGNSA. V was pared by 4 bases and J by 6 bases, with 10 bases between. CDR3 DNA: TGTGCCAGCAGCTCTCAGGGGCCTCAGCCCCAGCATTTT. Protein sequence: CASSSQGPQPQHF.

This clonotype has a count of ten or more. This chain joins TRBV12-3 or TRBV12-4 and TRBJ2-2, with D possibly TRBD1 on 5 matching bases. The V and J ends lost 6 bases and 2 bases respectively, with 13 bases between them. This CDR3 has 15 residues. The CDR3 nucleotides are TGTGCCAGCAGCCCCGACAGACGTAACACCGGGGAGCTGTTTTTT. Its translation is CASSPDRRNTGELFF.

The rearrangement uses TRBV15 and TRBJ1-6; D perhaps matches TRBD1 (5 bases). The CDR3 spans 16 residues. The ends were cut back, 0 bases at V and 7 bases at J, with 13 bases in the middle. CDR1 and CDR2 from the germline V gene are LNHNV and YYDKDF (reference sequence). The DNA of the CDR3 is TGTGCCACCAGCAGAGATCTAGCAGGGAGAAATTCACCCCTCCACTTT. Protein product: CATSRDLAGRNSPLHF.

The genes are TRBV7-2 and TRBJ2-5; 9 bases match TRBD1. The V gene's germline CDR1 is SGHTA and CDR2 FQGNSA. V lost 5 bases and J lost 1; bases outside the gene matches: 8. This CDR3 spans 16 amino acids. CDR3 DNA: TGTGCCAGCAGCAATTGGGACAGGGAATCCCAAGAGACCCAGTACTTC. Protein: CASSNWDRESQETQYF.

This chain uses TRBV4-1 with TRBJ2-1; D remains unclear. Germline V CDR1 and CDR2: MGHRA, YSYEKL. The CDR3 has 13 amino acids. Trimming left V 0 bases short and J 8 bases short, with 8 bases between. The CDR3 sequence: CASSQERADEQFF. Here the CDR3 DNA reads TGCGCCAGCAGCCAAGAAAGGGCGGATGAGCAGTTCTTC.